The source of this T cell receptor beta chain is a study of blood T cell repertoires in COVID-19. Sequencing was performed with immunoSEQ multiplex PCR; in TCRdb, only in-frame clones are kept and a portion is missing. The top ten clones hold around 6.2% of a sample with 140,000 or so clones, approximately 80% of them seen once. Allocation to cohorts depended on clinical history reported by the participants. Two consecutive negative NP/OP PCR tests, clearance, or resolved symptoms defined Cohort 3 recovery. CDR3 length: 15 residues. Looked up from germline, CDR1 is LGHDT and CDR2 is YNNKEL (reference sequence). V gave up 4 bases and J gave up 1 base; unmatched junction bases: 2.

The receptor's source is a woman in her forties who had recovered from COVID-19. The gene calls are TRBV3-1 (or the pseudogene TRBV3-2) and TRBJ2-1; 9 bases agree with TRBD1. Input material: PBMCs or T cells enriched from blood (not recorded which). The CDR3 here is CASSPGQGSYNEQFF. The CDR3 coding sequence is TGTGCCAGCAGCCCGGGACAGGGTTCCTACAATGAGCAGTTCTTC.